This is a list of T cell receptor beta chains from one sample in a study of T cell responses to AZD1222 COVID-19 vaccine. Profiling relied on immunoSEQ multiplex PCR, and the TCRdb table lists in-frame clones only, not all of them. The profile shows around 180,000 clones, approximately 90% of them singletons. This sample comprised peripheral blood, obtained 28 days after the second AZD1222 dose. Receptor source: an adult who received the AZD1222 COVID-19 vaccine. The CDR3 runs from the conserved cysteine through the conserved F or W. D genes are given only for firm matches. A row's size may be missing; if present it is once, few, many or a size class.

- - TRBJ2-1 TRBV12-3/TRBV12-4 TGTGCCAGCAGCCAGGGGAATGAGCAGTTCTTC CASSQGNEQFF
- - TRBJ2-5 TRBV7-9 TGTGCCAGCAGCTTAGTGGGCCTCCAAGAGACCCAGTACTTC CASSLVGLQETQYF
TRBD1 - TRBJ1-3 TRBV5-1 TGCGCCAGCGCGAGGACAGGGGAAGGAAACACCATATATTTT CASARTGEGNTIYF
- - TRBJ1-1 TRBV28 TGTGCCAGCAGTCTAACGGGAGGCACCGTTGAAGCTTTCTTT CASSLTGGTVEAFF
- - TRBJ1-6 TRBV15 TGTGCCACCAGCAGAGACGGCCGGAATTCACCCCTCCACTTT CATSRDGRNSPLHF
TRBD2 - TRBJ2-5 TRBV6-5 TGTGCCAGCAGCTCGACTAGCGGGAGGGGAGAGACCCAGTACTTC CASSSTSGRGETQYF
- - TRBJ2-5 TRBV7-9 TGTGCCAGCAGCTTAGAGGATACGTCCCGCCAAGAGACCCAGTACTTC CASSLEDTSRQETQYF
TRBD1 - TRBJ1-3 TRBV4-2 TGTGCCAGCAGCCAAGGCCTCCGGGACAGAGCTGGAAACACCATATATTTT CASSQGLRDRAGNTIYF
- - TRBJ2-4 TRBV28 TGTGCCAGCAGTCCCCCCCCGGTGACCAAAAACATTCAGTACTTC CASSPPPVTKNIQYF
- - TRBJ1-5 TRBV6-1 TGTGCCAGCAGTGAAAATGGGTTGGCAGGTCGTCAGCCCCAGCATTTT CASSENGLAGRQPQHF
- once TRBJ2-5 TRBV7-2 TGTGCCAGCAGCTTATTTCCGCGGGAAGGGGAGACCCAGTACTTC CASSLFPREGETQYF
TRBD2 - TRBJ2-2 TRBV13 TGTGCCAGCAGCTCGGACGGCGCTCTGGCTAGCGGGAGGTCCGGGGAGCTGTTTTTT CASSSDGALASGRSGELFF
- - TRBJ2-5 TRBV28 TGTGCCAGCAGGACTACTTCTCTAGGGCGAGAGACCCAGTACTTC CASRTTSLGRETQYF
TRBD2 - TRBJ2-7 TRBV6-5 TGTGCCAGCAGTTACACCACTAGCGGGAGGGCCCACGAGCAGTACTTC CASSYTTSGRAHEQYF
- - TRBJ2-7 TRBV11-2 TGTGCCAGCAGCTTAGTAAGTGTACAGACGACCTACGAGCAGTACTTC CASSLVSVQTTYEQYF
TRBD1 - TRBJ2-6 TRBV7-9 TGTGCCAGCAGCCTCAGGGGAAAGGGGGCCAACGTCCTGGCTTTC CASSLRGKGANVLAF
- - TRBJ2-3 TRBV7-3 TGTGCCAGCAGCCCGGGAATAGGCCGGGACACAACAGATACGCAGTATTTT CASSPGIGRDTTDTQYF
- - TRBJ1-5 TRBV27 TGTGCCAGTCCCTTATACACGGGGGGCGTTGAAAATCAGCCCCAGCATTTT CASPLYTGGVENQPQHF
TRBD1 - TRBJ1-2 TRBV19 TGTGCCACCTCACGGGACAGTCTCTATGGCTACACCTTC CATSRDSLYGYTF
- - TRBJ1-1 TRBV21-1 TGTGCCAGCACCGCAGGAGATCAGAACACTGAAGCTTTCTTT CASTAGDQNTEAFF
TRBD2 - TRBJ2-3 TRBV4-2 TGTGCCAGCAGCCACCCCTCCGGGCTAGCGGAGAGAGGCACAGATACGCAGTATTTT CASSHPSGLAERGTDTQYF
TRBD1 - TRBJ1-5 TRBV7-2 TGTGCCAGCAGCCTCCGGACAGGGGGGGTCCATGGCAATCAGCCCCAGCATTTT CASSLRTGGVHGNQPQHF
- - TRBJ1-4 TRBV28 TGTGCCAGCAGATCCAGTGCAACTAATGAAAAACTGTTTTTT CASRSSATNEKLFF
- - TRBJ2-1 TRBV10-1 TGCGCCAGCAGTGCCCGGACGTGTAAGGCGTACAATGAGCAGTTCTTC CASSARTCKAYNEQFF
- - TRBJ1-4 TRBV30 TGTGCCTGGAGAGGGACCGCAACTAATGAAAAACTGTTTTTT CAWRGTATNEKLFF
- - TRBJ1-5 TRBV19 TGTGCCAGTAGTAGCGGGACGGTCAATCAGCCCCAGCATTTT CASSSGTVNQPQHF
TRBD1 - TRBJ2-2 TRBV30 TGTGCCTGGAGCGGACAGGCGAACACCGGGGAGCTGTTTTTT CAWSGQANTGELFF
- - TRBJ2-7 TRBV15 TGTGCCACCAGCAGAGAGCTCTTGGTCTACGAGCAGTACTTC CATSRELLVYEQYF
TRBD1 - TRBJ1-2 TRBV6-5 TGTGCCATCTCGGCCAGAGGGGGCAACTATGGCTACACCTTC CAISARGGNYGYTF
- - TRBJ2-2 TRBV5-1 TGCGCCAGCAGCAACCGGACGGCGAACACCGGGGAGCTGTTTTTT CASSNRTANTGELFF
TRBD2 - TRBJ2-1 TRBV4-2 TGTGCCAGCAGCCAGCTAGCGGGAGGAAACAATGAGCAGTTCTTC CASSQLAGGNNEQFF
TRBD2 - TRBJ2-3 TRBV11-3 TGTGCCAGCAGCTTAGCTCTCCTAGCGGGAGGGGTCTCAGATACGCAGTATTTT CASSLALLAGGVSDTQYF
- few TRBJ1-1 TRBV7-9 TGTGCCAGCAGCTTAGATAGGTGGACTGAAGCTTTCTTT CASSLDRWTEAFF
TRBD1 - TRBJ2-3 TRBV6-2/TRBV6-3 TGTGCCAGCAGTCCAGGGGGCGCAATGGCAGATACGCAGTATTTT CASSPGGAMADTQYF
TRBD1 - TRBJ2-3 TRBV24-1 TGTGCCACCAGTGCAAGACCCGGGACAGGGAGAGATACGCAGTATTTT CATSARPGTGRDTQYF
- - TRBJ2-7 TRBV7-8 TGTGCCAGCAGCTTGCGTGGGGGGGCAATTTACGAGCAGTACTTC CASSLRGGAIYEQYF
- - TRBJ2-6 TRBV30 TGTGCCTGTGAGACTGGGGCCAACGTCCTGACTTTC CACETGANVLTF
- - TRBJ2-3 TRBV4-2 TGTGCCAGCAGCCAAGGAGGAGGGAGGGGGGCAGATACGCAGTATTTT CASSQGGGRGADTQYF
TRBD1 - TRBJ1-4 TRBV5-1 TGCGCCAGCAGAGCGACAGGGGGCTTTGAAAAACTGTTTTTT CASRATGGFEKLFF
- - TRBJ2-7 TRBV27 TGTGCCAGCAGGCCACAGGGCTTTGGTCTTTACGAGCAGTACTTC CASRPQGFGLYEQYF
TRBD1 - TRBJ1-4 TRBV4-3 TGCGCCAGCAGCCAAGACCGGACAGGGGTGGAAAAACTGTTTTTT CASSQDRTGVEKLFF
TRBD2 - TRBJ2-7 TRBV19 TGTGCCAGGGCTAGCGGGCACTCCTTCCATTACGAGCAGTACTTC CARASGHSFHYEQYF
- - TRBJ2-7 TRBV18 TGTGCCAGCTCACCACTGAGGGGCGCAGTCAACGAGCAGTACTTC CASSPLRGAVNEQYF
TRBD2 - TRBJ2-1 TRBV4-2 TGTGCCAGCAGCCAAGGGGGACTAGCGGGACCCGGTCACTACAATGAGCAGTTCTTC CASSQGGLAGPGHYNEQFF
TRBD2 - TRBJ2-5 TRBV4-2 TGTGCCAGCAGTTATGGACTAGCGGGAGGACAAGAGACCCAGTACTTC CASSYGLAGGQETQYF
TRBD2 - TRBJ2-2 TRBV9 TGTGCCAGCAGCCATTCCATGCGGGGGGACACCGGGGAGCTGTTTTTT CASSHSMRGDTGELFF
- - TRBJ2-3 TRBV30 TGTGCCTGGAGGCGCGAGAGAAGCACAGATACGCAGTATTTT CAWRRERSTDTQYF
- - TRBJ2-2 TRBV19 TGTGCCAGTAGTAAAGAGCCGTTAATCACCGGGGAGCTGTTTTTT CASSKEPLITGELFF
TRBD2 - TRBJ2-7 TRBV5-8 TGTGCCAGCAGTGGGACTAGCGAGTCCTACGAGCAGTACTTC CASSGTSESYEQYF
TRBD2 - TRBJ2-2 TRBV11-3 TGTGCCAGCAGCTTAGGGGGCCTAGCGGGAGCCGGTGAGCTGTTTTTT CASSLGGLAGAGELFF
TRBD2 - TRBJ2-2 TRBV5-4 TGTGCCAGCAGCTGGGCGGGAGTAGGGACCGGGGAGCTGTTTTTT CASSWAGVGTGELFF
TRBD1 few TRBJ1-6 TRBV7-2 TGTGCCAGCAGCGTAGGACAGGGGTTACCCCTCCACTTT CASSVGQGLPLHF
- - TRBJ2-5 TRBV10-3 TGTGCCATCAGTGAAAAGGAGACCCAGTACTTC CAISEKETQYF
TRBD2 - TRBJ2-1 TRBV28 TGTGCCAGCAGAGGACTAGCGGGAGACTTATCAGACAATGAGCAGTTCTTC CASRGLAGDLSDNEQFF
- - TRBJ2-6 TRBV5-4 TGTGCCAGCAGCTCGGACATCCTCTCTGGGGCCAACGTCCTGACTTTC CASSSDILSGANVLTF
- - TRBJ2-7 TRBV5-4 TGTGCCAGCAACCAAGGAGCACCTCCCTACGAGCAGTACTTC CASNQGAPPYEQYF
TRBD2 - TRBJ2-1 TRBV27 TGTGCCAGCAGATCCCCTAGCGGGAGAGACAATGAGCAGTTCTTC CASRSPSGRDNEQFF
TRBD2 - TRBJ2-7 TRBV14 TGTGCCAGCAGCCAAGTAGCGGGAGGACCCGGATACGAGCAGTACTTC CASSQVAGGPGYEQYF
- - TRBJ1-6 TRBV6-5 TGTACCAGCAGTCGGACAGATAATTCACCCCTCCACTTT CTSSRTDNSPLHF